This TCR beta chain was recovered during a study of molecular identifiers for immune sequencing clone quantification. The wider study: In replicates, the authors split RNA from roughly 18,000 or 92,000 naive CD8 cells five ways and sequenced four.

Trimming stripped 1 base from V and 6 bases from J, with 10 bases between. The germline V gene has CDR1 SEHNR and CDR2 FQNEAQ (reference sequence). This CDR3 is built from 14 residues. TCRdb used MiXCR to reprocess the PCR reads, holding one entry per CDR3 protein. In the table there are about 510,000 distinct CDR3 sequences, 20% to 25% of which are singletons. The receptor was isolated from a human donor in good health. Some libraries in this study had Jurkat cell RNA spiked in. Material for sequencing was naive CD8+ T cells from blood, with Jurkat cell RNA spiked in. Subset meaning: FACS-sorted CD8+CD4-CCR7+CD45RA+ naive T cells. V and J are TRBV7-9 and TRBJ1-5; TRBD1 might be the D (5 bases). The CDR3 loop is CASSLGGGSQPQHF. In nucleotides, the CDR3 is TGTGCCAGCAGCTTAGGGGGCGGTAGTCAGCCCCAGCATTTT.